This TCR beta chain was retrieved from a study of shared clonotypes between healthy human individuals. Study details: CD4 naive and memory got three plates each, CD8 naive two, CD8 memory one. Regarding the study as a whole: Larger estimated richness was generally seen in naive subsets than in memory subsets.

In regard to this clone: Its antigen is unknown.

Original processing methods: Junction-only sequences without quality scores were provided by ImmunoSEQ, so filtering was different. Method: immunoSEQ multiplex PCR; TCRdb's copy keeps in-frame clones and lacks some. That table is the source of V, J and clone size, and D and trimming were worked out from the DNA. This table has roughly 2.4 million clones, 90% to 97% appearing once. Germline loops: CDR1 DFQATT, CDR2 SNEGSKA (reference sequence). V lost 3 bases to trimming and J lost 4 bases, with 6 bases between them. This CDR3 contains 11 residues. The sample was naive CD4+ T cells sorted from blood. As for subset: CD45RA+ positively selected. The chain recombines TRBV20-1 with TRBJ2-5; the D is unclear. The TCR comes from a man younger than 30 in good health. DNA for the CDR3: TGCAGTGCTAGCGCAGCAGAGACCCAGTACTTC. It specifies CSASAAETQYF.